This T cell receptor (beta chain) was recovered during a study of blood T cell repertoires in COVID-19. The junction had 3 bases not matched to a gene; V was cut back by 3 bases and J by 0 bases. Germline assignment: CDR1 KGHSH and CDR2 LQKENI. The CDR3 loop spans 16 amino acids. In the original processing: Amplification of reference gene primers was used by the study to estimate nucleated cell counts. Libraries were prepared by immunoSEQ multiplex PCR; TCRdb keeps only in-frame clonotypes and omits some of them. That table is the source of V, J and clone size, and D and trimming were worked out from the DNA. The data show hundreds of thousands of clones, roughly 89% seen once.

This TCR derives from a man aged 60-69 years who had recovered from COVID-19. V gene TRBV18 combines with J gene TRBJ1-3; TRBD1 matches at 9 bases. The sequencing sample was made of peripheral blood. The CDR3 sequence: CASSPGTGSSGNTIYF. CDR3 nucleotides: TGTGCCAGCTCACCCGGGACAGGGAGCTCTGGAAACACCATATATTTT.